This T cell receptor (beta chain) originates from a study of cytomegalovirus exposure and HLA in healthy donors. Method: immunoSEQ multiplex PCR; TCRdb's copy keeps in-frame clones and lacks some. The table lists around 300,000 clones, 88% of them singletons. The donors were in the roughly 130-subject validation cohort, distinct from the approximately 700-subject first cohort. V lost 7 bases and J lost 5, with 14 bases in between. Germline loops: CDR1 MNHNY, CDR2 SVGAGI (reference sequence). The CDR3 is made up of 14 amino acids. This clone showed up just once. Its target is not known. General observations from the study: Rare sequences made up most TCRs, while some public TCRs were found in many donors. Subsequent analysis revealed that first-cohort TCR clusters tended to co-occur in the 120 or so validation repertoires. Overall, approximately 180 TCR beta chains were annotated as cytomegalovirus-associated.

The sample was PBMCs. The sequence derives from a man aged 30-40 years in good health and CMV-seronegative. The gene calls are TRBV6-6 and TRBJ2-2; D is uncertain. CDR3 nucleotides: TGTGCCAGCACGGCAGGTCGGTCTACCGGGGAGCTGTTTTTT. Translation: CASTAGRSTGELFF.